This T cell receptor (beta chain) emerged from a study of blood T cell repertoires in COVID-19. Study details: The samples span acute and convalescent COVID-19 from the United States, Italy and Spain. The cDNA or gDNA used as material had been derived from T cells, B-cell-depleted T cells, or PBMCs.

In the study's own analysis: By means of reference gene primer amplification, nucleated cell counts were estimated. Here immunoSEQ multiplex PCR was the method, and the copy in TCRdb shows in-frame clones only, minus some. V, J and clone size derive from that table, while D and trimming were established from the DNA sequence. The sample lists roughly 670,000 clones; 70% to 90% were seen once. V lost 5 bases to trimming and J lost 5 bases, with 13 bases between them. The CDR3 runs 13 residues. Germline values: CDR1 MNHEY, CDR2 SMNVEV (reference sequence). Sequenced input: peripheral blood. The receptor's source is a woman aged 18-35 years with acute or convalescent COVID-19. The rearrangement links TRBV27 to TRBJ2-7; D is unresolved. CDR3 sequence: CASSPQDLNEQYF. The CDR3 bases are TGTGCCAGCAGTCCCCAAGACTTAAACGAGCAGTACTTC.